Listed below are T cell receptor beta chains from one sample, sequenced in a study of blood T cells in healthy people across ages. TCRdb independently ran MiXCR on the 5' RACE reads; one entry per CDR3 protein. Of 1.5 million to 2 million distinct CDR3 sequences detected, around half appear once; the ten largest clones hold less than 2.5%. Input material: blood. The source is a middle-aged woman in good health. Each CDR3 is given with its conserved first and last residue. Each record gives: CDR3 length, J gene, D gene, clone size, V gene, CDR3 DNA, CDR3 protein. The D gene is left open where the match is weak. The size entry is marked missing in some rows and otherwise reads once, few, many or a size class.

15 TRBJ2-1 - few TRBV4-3 TGCGCCAGCAGCCAAGATTGGCGGGGCCCTAATGAGCAGTTCTTC CASSQDWRGPNEQFF
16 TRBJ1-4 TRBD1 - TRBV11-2 TGTGCCAGCAGATCCGAATGGGACAGGGGGTATGAAAAACTGTTTTTT CASRSEWDRGYEKLFF
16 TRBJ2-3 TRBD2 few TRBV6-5 TGTGCCAGCAGTTACTCCGGGACTAGCCGCACAGATACGCAGTATTTT CASSYSGTSRTDTQYF
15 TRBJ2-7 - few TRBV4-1 TGCGCCAGCAGCCGTCAAAGGGCAGCTTCAGACGAGCAGTACTTC CASSRQRAASDEQYF
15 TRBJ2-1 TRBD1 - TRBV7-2 TGTGCCAGCAGCTTAGCGCGGGGGACAGGGTTTGAAAAGTTCTTC CASSLARGTGFEKFF
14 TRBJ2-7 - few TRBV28 TGTGCCAGCAGTTCCAAAGGGGGTTCCCACGAGCAGTACTTC CASSSKGGSHEQYF
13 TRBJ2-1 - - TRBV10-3 TGTGCCATCAGTGACACAAAGGCCTCAGAGCAGTTCTTC CAISDTKASEQFF
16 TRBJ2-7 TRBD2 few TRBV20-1 TGCAGTGCTACCCTTTTAACGGGACTAGCGAGCCGCGAGCAGTACTTC CSATLLTGLASREQYF
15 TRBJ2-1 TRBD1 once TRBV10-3 TGTGCCATCAGTGAGTGGGGACAGGGGCGCAATGAGCAGTTCTTC CAISEWGQGRNEQFF
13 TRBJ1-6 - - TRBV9 TGTGCCAGCAGCTCCCGGTTCTATTCACCCCTCCACTTT CASSSRFYSPLHF
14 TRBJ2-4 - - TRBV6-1 TGTGCCAGCAGGACCGACAGTACCAAAAACATTCAGTACTTC CASRTDSTKNIQYF
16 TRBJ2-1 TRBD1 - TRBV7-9 TGTGCCAGCAGCGATCCGGGACAGGGTGGACTAACGGAGCAGTTCTTC CASSDPGQGGLTEQFF
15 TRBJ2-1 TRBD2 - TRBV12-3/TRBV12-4 TGTGCCAGCATTCGGCGGGCGGGGGGGTTCAATGAGCAGTTCTTC CASIRRAGGFNEQFF
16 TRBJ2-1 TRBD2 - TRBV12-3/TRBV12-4 TGTGCCAGCAGCCAGACACAAGCGGGGACCTACAATGAGCAGTTCTTC CASSQTQAGTYNEQFF
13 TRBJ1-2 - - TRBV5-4 TGTGCCAGCACCGTGCTGGATTCCTATGGCTACACCTTC CASTVLDSYGYTF
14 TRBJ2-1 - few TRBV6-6 TGTGCCACACAAACGGACTCGAGGCTCAATGAGCAGTTCTTC CATQTDSRLNEQFF
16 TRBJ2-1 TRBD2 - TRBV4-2 TGTGCCAGCAGCCATCCCCCGGGACTAGCGGGTAATGAGCAGTTCTTC CASSHPPGLAGNEQFF
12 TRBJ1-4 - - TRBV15 TGTGCCACCAGCAGGGACAACTGGAAGCTGTTTTTT CATSRDNWKLFF
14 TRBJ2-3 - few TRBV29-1 TGCAGCGTTGACATCACAGGTATCACAGATACGCAGTATTTT CSVDITGITDTQYF
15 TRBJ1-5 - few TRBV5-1 TGCGCCAGCAGCTTGGAAGACAGTATCAATCAGCCCCAGCATTTT CASSLEDSINQPQHF
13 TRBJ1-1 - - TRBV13 TGTGCCAGCAGAACGGGACAGAACACTGAAGCTTTCTTT CASRTGQNTEAFF
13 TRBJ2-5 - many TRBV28 TGTGCCAGCAGTTCGACGTACCAAGAGACCCAGTACTTC CASSSTYQETQYF
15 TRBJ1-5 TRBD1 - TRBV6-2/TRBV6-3 TGTGCCAGCAGTCCCAGGACAGGGAAGAACCAGCCCCAGCATTTT CASSPRTGKNQPQHF
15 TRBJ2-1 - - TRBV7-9 TGTGCCAGCAGCTCAGTGCGGGCAGGGTACAATGAGCAGTTCTTC CASSSVRAGYNEQFF
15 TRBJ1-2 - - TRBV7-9 TGTGCCAGCAGCTTAGTCAGCCCCCAAAGCTATGGCTACACCTTC CASSLVSPQSYGYTF
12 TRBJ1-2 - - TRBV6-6 TGTGCCAGCAGTTGGGGACATGATGGCTACACCTTC CASSWGHDGYTF